What follows are 30 T cell receptor beta chains derived from one specimen sequenced in a study of blood T cell repertoires in COVID-19. Profiled with immunoSEQ multiplex PCR; TCRdb holds only in-frame clones, not every one. The sample records 95,000 to 110,000 clones, more than 85% being singletons. The sequenced sample consisted of peripheral blood. These receptor sequences come from a human donor in a cohort sampled during active COVID-19.

The rearrangement joins TRBV10-1 to TRBJ2-7; TRBD1 is a possible D gene (6 bases). V lost 6 bases and J lost 9, with 15 bases in between. The CDR3 has 12 amino acids. In germline, CDR1 is WNHNN, CDR2 SYGVQD (reference sequence). The CDR3 nucleotides read TGCGCCAGCAGCGATCAGGGGAGTGGGCAGTACTTC. Protein: CASSDQGSGQYF.

This clone was observed once. V is TRBV11-2 and J is TRBJ1-1, with D uncertain. V was pared by 2 bases and J by 1 base, with 11 bases between. The CDR3 is 15 residues long. CDR1 and CDR2 (germline): SGHAT, FQNNGV. Here the CDR3 reads CASSLKWHPNTEAFF. CDR3 in DNA: TGTGCCAGCAGCTTAAAGTGGCATCCGAACACTGAAGCTTTCTTT.

This clone was detected a few times. The rearrangement joins TRBV7-9 to TRBJ1-1, with D uncertain. Trimming left V 5 bases short and J 2 bases short, with 12 bases between. Germline values: CDR1 SEHNR, CDR2 FQNEAQ (reference sequence). This CDR3 is 14 amino acids long. The CDR3 coding sequence is TGTGCCAGCAGCGTAGACAATTTTAACACTGAAGCTTTCTTT. Its translation is CASSVDNFNTEAFF.

The chain links TRBV2 to TRBJ1-1; D not resolved. The V end lost 3 bases, the J end lost 3 bases, and 14 bases lay between the germline ends. There are 15 residues in the CDR3. Per the germline V gene, CDR1 is SNHLY and CDR2 is FYNNEI. DNA for the CDR3: TGTGCCAGCAGTGATGACGGTGTGGGCGACACTGAAGCTTTCTTT. Translating gives CASSDDGVGDTEAFF.

The chain couples TRBV10-3 to TRBJ2-1, with D uncertain. There are 12 residues in the CDR3. The germline CDR1 and CDR2 sequences are ENHRY and SYGVKD. Trimming removed 6 bases from V and 10 bases from J, with 13 bases in between. The CDR3: CAIRSDWLEQFF. The CDR3 bases are TGTGCCATCAGATCAGACTGGCTAGAGCAGTTCTTC.

In nucleotides, the CDR3 is TGTGCCAGCAGCTTTAATCTGAACACTGAAGCTTTCTTT. Its protein is CASSFNLNTEAFF. The chain recombines TRBV7-3 with TRBJ1-1; the D is unclear. Germline V CDR1 and CDR2: SGHTA, FQGTGA. The CDR3 consists of 13 residues. The V gene lost 3 bases and the J gene lost 0 bases, with 5 bases spanning the gap.

The chain recombines TRBV7-9 with TRBJ2-7, with TRBD1 matching 7 bases. CDR1 and CDR2 from the germline V gene are SEHNR and FQNEAQ (reference sequence). CDR3 length equals 17 residues. J gave up 3 bases and V 3 bases, and 14 bases lay outside the gene matches. The CDR3 nucleotides are TGTGCCAGCAGCTTCACCCCGGCGCAGGGGGTATTCTACGAGCAGTACTTC. Translation: CASSFTPAQGVFYEQYF.

V gene TRBV4-2 combines with J gene TRBJ2-3, with 11 positions matching TRBD2. Germline CDR1 LGHNA, CDR2 YNFKEQ. Germline trimming cut 1 base from V and 6 bases from J; bases unmatched to any gene: 6. This CDR3 comprises 16 residues. The CDR3 loop reads CASSQVAGGPVDTQYF. The CDR3 nucleotides are TGTGCCAGCAGCCAAGTAGCGGGGGGGCCGGTGGATACGCAGTATTTT.

The V and J genes are TRBV4-2 and TRBJ2-1; TRBD1 matches 8 bases. This CDR3 has 17 amino acids. V shed 0 bases, J shed 4 bases, and the junction held 8 bases outside the gene matches. Looked up from germline, CDR1 is LGHNA and CDR2 is YNFKEQ. In DNA, the CDR3 is TGTGCCAGCAGCCAAGATCGATGGGACAGGCCGTACAATGAGCAGTTCTTC. Its protein product is CASSQDRWDRPYNEQFF.

The V call is TRBV7-9, the J call TRBJ1-4, with D possibly TRBD1 on 5 matching bases. V lost 1 base and J lost 5, with 8 bases in between. The CDR3 contains 14 residues. Germline lookup yields CDR1 SEHNR and CDR2 FQNEAQ (reference sequence). CDR3 sequence: CASSLGGGNEKLFF. The CDR3 DNA sequence: TGTGCCAGCAGCTTAGGTGGGGGGAATGAAAAACTGTTTTTT.

This chain connects TRBV5-1 to TRBJ2-7, with TRBD1 matching over 10 bases. CDR1 is SGHRS and CDR2 is YFSETQ in the germline V gene. The CDR3 is made up of 14 amino acids. Trimming removed 3 bases from V and 3 bases from J; junction bases left unmatched: 3. The CDR3 protein is CASSWGTGDYEQYF. DNA for the CDR3: TGCGCCAGCAGCTGGGGGACAGGGGACTACGAGCAGTACTTC.

The genes are TRBV7-9 and TRBJ1-3; unclear D gene. CDR3 length: 19 residues. V gave up 0 bases and J gave up 0 bases, with 18 bases separating them. Looked up from germline, CDR1 is SEHNR and CDR2 is FQNEAQ (reference sequence). CDR3 loop: CASSLALHLRRDSGNTIYF. DNA for the CDR3: TGTGCCAGCAGCTTAGCGCTCCATCTTCGTCGGGACTCTGGAAACACCATATATTTT.

The V gene is TRBV6-5, the J gene TRBJ2-7, with D possibly TRBD1 on 6 matching bases. The V end was cut by 3 bases, the J end by 1 base, with 13 bases between. This CDR3 is 15 amino acids long. Germline values: CDR1 MNHEY, CDR2 SVGAGI. The CDR3 spells CASSYRGTHSYEQYF. CDR3 nucleotides: TGTGCCAGCAGTTATAGGGGGACACATTCCTACGAGCAGTACTTC.

The chain couples TRBV28 to TRBJ2-3; no clear D gene. V was trimmed by 1 base and J by 0 bases, leaving 8 bases between them. CDR1 and CDR2 (germline): MDHEN, SYDVKM. The CDR3 has 15 amino acids. The CDR3 DNA sequence: TGTGCCAGCAGTTTATCGGGTCCTAGCACAGATACGCAGTATTTT. Its protein is CASSLSGPSTDTQYF.

The chain carries TRBV7-9 and TRBJ1-1, with TRBD1 matching over 8 bases. This CDR3 has 15 amino acids. CDR1 is SEHNR, CDR2 FQNEAQ, per germline (reference sequence). V was clipped by 3 bases and J by 2 bases; unmatched bases: 5. This CDR3 is CASSFGQGANTEAFF. The CDR3 nucleotides are TGTGCCAGCAGCTTCGGACAGGGAGCTAACACTGAAGCTTTCTTT.

As regards this clone: As the CDR3 is not closed by the conserved phenylalanine or tryptophan, this likely results from a read error. Because the CDR3's place on the DNA is in doubt, the DNA is left out and the CDR3 is given as listed by TCRdb. The chain has TRBV11-3 and TRBJ1-2; the table's D gene call, TRBD1, was not cross checked with the DNA. CDR1 and CDR2 from the germline V gene are SGHNT and YENEEA. 10 amino acids form the CDR3, both terminal residues included. CDR3 protein: CASSLDRGKI.

The gene calls are TRBV11-2 and TRBJ1-1; possible D gene TRBD1, 6 bases. Trimming took off 3 bases at V and 2 bases at J, with 7 bases between the two ends. This CDR3 contains 13 residues. Germline V CDR1 and CDR2: SGHAT, FQNNGV. The CDR3 nucleotides are TGTGCCAGCAGCTTGGGACACAACACTGAAGCTTTCTTT. Translated: CASSLGHNTEAFF.

V gene TRBV13 combines with J gene TRBJ1-2; D unresolved. The CDR3 extends over 15 amino acids. CDR1 and CDR2 (germline): PRHDT, FYEKMQ (reference sequence). The V and J ends lost 0 bases and 3 bases respectively, with 11 bases between them. The CDR3 nucleotides are TGTGCCAGCAGCTTAGGTGGAGGCGGTTACTATGGCTACACCTTC. Amino acids: CASSLGGGGYYGYTF.

This clone has only one observation. This rearrangement joins TRBV19 to TRBJ2-4; weak D call: TRBD1 (8 bases). V lost 5 bases to trimming and J lost 3 bases, with 23 bases between them. Germline CDR1 and CDR2: LNHDA and SQIVND (reference sequence). CDR3 size: 18 residues. The CDR3 region is CASSPRGQGGGSKNIQYF. The CDR3 DNA reads TGTGCCAGTAGTCCACGTGGACAGGGAGGGGGTAGCAAAAACATTCAGTACTTC. Looking up the rest from reference TRBV19 and TRBJ2-4 gives the full variable domain: DGGITQSPKYLFRKEGQNVTLSCEQNLNHDAMYWYRQDPGQGLRLIYYSQIVNDFQKGDIAEGYSVSREKKESFPLTVTSAQKNPTAFYLCASSPRGQGGGSKNIQYFGAGTRLSVL.

This chain joins TRBV5-1 and TRBJ1-4; the match to TRBD1 covers 10 bases. The CDR3 has 15 amino acids. The J segment lost 5 bases and the V segment lost 3 bases, leaving 4 bases of the junction unmatched. Germline-derived CDR1 and CDR2 are SGHRS and YFSETQ. CDR3 protein: CASSWGDRGNEKLFF. In DNA form, the CDR3 reads TGCGCCAGCAGCTGGGGGGACAGGGGAAATGAAAAACTGTTTTTT.

V gene TRBV28 combines with J gene TRBJ2-7, with D perhaps TRBD2 (7 bases). The germline CDR1 and CDR2 sequences are MDHEN and SYDVKM. The CDR3 sequence is 16 residues long. The ends were cut back, 6 bases at V and 2 bases at J, with 20 bases in the middle. CDR3 amino acids: CASSPRGAMGPYEQYF. In DNA, the CDR3 is TGTGCCAGCAGCCCACGGGGGGCAATGGGGCCCTACGAGCAGTACTTC.

CDR3 coding DNA: TGTGCCAGTAGTACACGGGTCGGGGAGCTGTTTTTT. Amino acid sequence: CASSTRVGELFF. V usage is TRBV19 and J usage is TRBJ2-2, with D unclear. The CDR3 extends over 12 amino acids. With 4 bases removed from V and 7 bases from J, the gap between germline ends came to 7 bases. The germline V gene encodes CDR1 LNHDA and CDR2 SQIVND (reference sequence).

The rearrangement links TRBV7-2 to TRBJ1-1; 9 bases fit TRBD1. This CDR3 has 18 amino acids. Germline V gene data show CDR1 as SGHTA and CDR2 as FQGNSA. With 4 bases clipped from V and 2 bases from J, the junction kept 14 bases outside the gene matches. CDR3: CASSSISDRGWSNTEAFF. Written as DNA, the CDR3 is TGTGCCAGCAGCTCTATATCAGACAGGGGGTGGTCCAACACTGAAGCTTTCTTT.

This clone was counted a few times. The chain uses TRBV7-9 and TRBJ2-7; possible D gene TRBD1, 6 bases. The CDR3 runs to 14 residues. Germline CDR1 and CDR2: SEHNR and FQNEAQ (reference sequence). Trimming left V 7 bases short and J 5 bases short, with 18 bases between. The CDR3 nucleotides are TGTGCCAGCACCCCGCCAAACACAGGGAACGAGCAGTACTTC. It encodes CASTPPNTGNEQYF.

The V gene is TRBV9, the J gene TRBJ2-3, with TRBD1 as a possible D gene (6 bases). The length of the CDR3 is 14 residues. Trimming left V 0 bases short and J 7 bases short, with 12 bases between. Germline V gene data show CDR1 as SGDLS and CDR2 as YYNGEE. CDR3 bases: TGTGCCAGCAGCGTAGGTTCGGACAGTAATACGCAGTATTTT. It encodes CASSVGSDSNTQYF.

The chain uses TRBV5-1 and TRBJ2-5; 11 bases map to TRBD1. Trimming removed 4 bases from V and 5 bases from J; junction bases left unmatched: 7. Germline CDR1 and CDR2: SGHRS and YFSETQ. The CDR3 is 15 amino acids. CDR3 DNA: TGCGCCAGCAGCCAAAGGACAGGGGGCATGGAGACCCAGTACTTC. Amino acid sequence: CASSQRTGGMETQYF.

This chain links TRBV2 with TRBJ2-7; TRBD2 might be the D (5 bases). CDR1 and CDR2 (germline): SNHLY, FYNNEI. This CDR3 spans 12 amino acids. V was trimmed by 3 bases and J by 5 bases, leaving 8 bases between them. The CDR3 DNA is TGTGCCAGCAGTGATCGGGGAAACGAGCAGTACTTC. It is translated as CASSDRGNEQYF.

The J gene is TRBJ1-3, the V gene TRBV6-2 or TRBV6-3; D ambiguous. V was trimmed by 0 bases and J by 0 bases, leaving 9 bases between them. This CDR3 has 16 residues. Germline CDR1 MNHEY, CDR2 SVGEGT. CDR3 loop: CASSYSQLHSGNTIYF. In nucleotides, the CDR3 is TGTGCCAGCAGTTACTCTCAACTCCACTCTGGAAACACCATATATTTT.

The genes are TRBV28 and TRBJ2-1; D may be TRBD2 (6 bases). V lost 3 bases, J lost 6 bases, and 9 bases lay in between. There are 13 residues in the CDR3. Germline V gene data show CDR1 as MDHEN and CDR2 as SYDVKM. CDR3 amino acids: CASSLMEGNEQFF. In DNA form, the CDR3 reads TGTGCCAGCAGTTTGATGGAGGGCAATGAGCAGTTCTTC.

This clone has a single count. The chain couples TRBV5-1 to TRBJ2-5, with a weak D call TRBD2 (7 bases). V was clipped by 3 bases and J by 5 bases, with 17 bases between them. Per the germline V gene, CDR1 is SGHRS and CDR2 is YFSETQ. CDR3 size: 15 residues. CDR3 in DNA: TGCGCCAGCAGCTCTAGGGGGGGGCTGGCTGAGACCCAGTACTTC. This encodes CASSSRGGLAETQYF.